What follows is one T cell receptor beta chain and its context. Clones were sequenced by immunoSEQ multiplex PCR, and TCRdb holds only the in-frame ones, with some missing. Of approximately 3,000 clones in the sample, 75% to 80% were seen once. The sample comes from a study of preoperative IRX-2 immunotherapy in early breast cancer. Treatment denoted: preoperative locoregional IRX-2 cytokine immunotherapy. Preoperative locoregional IRX-2 cytokine immunotherapy was tested in the phase Ib source study. The CDR3 has 20 amino acids. Germline CDR1 SGHNT, CDR2 YENEEA. V lost 4 bases and J 0 bases, leaving 22 bases between the germline ends.

This sample comprised tumor tissue, obtained after IRX-2 immunotherapy. The genes are TRBV11-3 and TRBJ2-6, with TRBD1 as a possible D gene (5 bases). This receptor was identified in a human donor with breast cancer. Here the CDR3 reads CASSSQGSVTLRSGANVLTF. CDR3 DNA: TGTGCCAGCAGCTCGCAGGGTTCCGTGACACTTCGCTCTGGGGCCAACGTCCTGACTTTC.